The 27 T cell receptor beta chains below were found in one sample sequenced in a study of cytomegalovirus exposure and HLA in healthy donors. The PCR contained 60 Vbeta and 13 Jbeta primers. The repertoire was sequenced with immunoSEQ multiplex PCR; TCRdb's copy has only in-frame clones and lacks some. The sample has about 190,000 clones, under 80% seen once. Sequenced material: PBMCs. Every receptor here comes from a man younger than 40 in good health and CMV-seropositive.

The rearrangement joins TRBV6-5 to TRBJ1-5; no clear D. V lost 0 bases to trimming and J lost 0 bases, with 6 bases between them. Germline assignment: CDR1 MNHEY and CDR2 SVGAGI. CDR3 size: 15 residues. The CDR3 DNA reads as TGTGCCAGCAGTTACTCCCAGATTAGCAATCAGCCCCAGCATTTT. This codes for CASSYSQISNQPQHF.

The chain has TRBV2 and TRBJ2-7; D may be TRBD1 (6 bases). Germline CDR1 and CDR2: SNHLY and FYNNEI. The CDR3 length is 13 residues. V lost 7 bases and J lost 1, with 11 bases in between. CDR3 sequence reads: CASNKGESYEQYF. The CDR3 DNA is TGTGCCAGCAACAAGGGGGAGTCCTACGAGCAGTACTTC.

This sequence joins TRBV5-4 and TRBJ2-5; D is possibly TRBD2 (5 bases). CDR1 SGHNT and CDR2 YYREEE come from the germline V gene (reference sequence). The CDR3 sequence is 14 residues long. Trimming removed 0 bases from V and 5 bases from J, with 11 bases in between. DNA of the CDR3: TGTGCCAGCAGCTTGGGTCGGGGTTGGGAGACCCAGTACTTC. It encodes CASSLGRGWETQYF.

This chain links TRBV30 with TRBJ1-5, with 9 bases lining up with TRBD1. With 4 bases clipped from V and 0 bases from J, the junction kept 4 bases outside the gene matches. Germline V CDR1 and CDR2: GTSNPN, SVGIG (reference sequence). The CDR3 runs to 15 residues. This CDR3 is CAWTTGQGSNQPQHF. The CDR3 DNA reads TGTGCCTGGACTACGGGACAGGGTAGCAATCAGCCCCAGCATTTT. Combining the CDR3 with reference TRBV30 and TRBJ1-5 gives the whole variable domain SQTIHQWPATLVQPVGSPLSLECTVEGTSNPNLYWYRQAAGRGLQLLFYSVGIGQISSEVPQNLSASRPQDRQFILSSKKLLLSDSGFYLCAWTTGQGSNQPQHFGDGTRLSIL.

The genes are TRBV19 and TRBJ1-5; 9 bases line up with TRBD1. Losses at the gene ends were 3 bases for V and 10 bases for J; bases not matched to a gene: 7. The CDR3 runs to 14 residues. Germline values: CDR1 LNHDA, CDR2 SQIVND (reference sequence). The CDR3 spells CASSMGTGFVPQHF. The CDR3 nucleotides are TGTGCCAGTAGTATGGGGACAGGGTTTGTTCCCCAGCATTTT.

In its sample, this clone was seen a few times. The chain is built from TRBV25-1 and TRBJ2-2, with 7 bases matching TRBD2. The CDR3 consists of 15 residues. CDR1 MGHDK and CDR2 SYGVNS come from the germline V gene. J lost 6 bases, V lost 4 bases, and 8 bases had no gene match. The CDR3 region has the DNA TGTGCCAGCAGTGGCATCAGCGGGATCGCCGGGGAGCTGTTTTTT. Translating gives CASSGISGIAGELFF.

This clone was seen once. This rearrangement joins TRBV7-2 to TRBJ1-1, with D maybe TRBD1 (6 bases). CDR1 SGHTA and CDR2 FQGNSA come from the germline V gene. V lost 5 bases and J 0 bases, leaving 16 bases between the germline ends. The CDR3 has 16 amino acids. In DNA form, the CDR3 reads TGTGCCAGCAGCAGGGGGTGGGGGCGGGTGAACACTGAAGCTTTCTTT. This gives the protein CASSRGWGRVNTEAFF.

This clone turned up a few times. The chain uses TRBV1 and TRBJ1-6; the listed D gene, TRBD1, was not tested against the DNA. TRBV1 is a pseudogene locus. There are 18 residues in the CDR3. CDR3 nucleotide sequence: TGCACCAGCAGCCAAGATCCCCCAGGGGGCGCAAGGCTTTCACCCCTCCACTTT. Encoded protein: CTSSQDPPGGARLSPLHF.

This clone came up a few times. The chain joins TRBV6-1 to TRBJ2-3; D possibly corresponds to TRBD2 (6 bases). The CDR3 runs to 15 residues. V was shortened by 1 base and J by 2 bases, with 10 bases between the two germline ends. Germline CDR1 is MNHNS and CDR2 is SASEGT. CDR3 DNA sequence: TGTGCCAGCAGTGAAGTTGGCGGGACCACAGATACGCAGTATTTT. Its protein product is CASSEVGGTTDTQYF.

The V gene is TRBV29-1, the J gene TRBJ2-7; 8 bases map to TRBD1. Unmatched junction bases numbered 12, after V lost 6 bases and J lost 5 bases. Germline V CDR1 and CDR2: SQVTM, ANQGSEA. The CDR3 is 14 amino acids. The CDR3 region is CSVPFPGQVDEQYF. In DNA form, the CDR3 reads TGCAGCGTACCTTTCCCGGGACAGGTTGACGAGCAGTACTTC.

CDR3: CASSLGLQQETQYF. The CDR3 DNA sequence: TGTGCCAGTAGCCTGGGACTACAACAAGAGACCCAGTACTTC. The chain uses TRBV19 and TRBJ2-5; 7 nucleotides line up with TRBD2. Germline-derived CDR1 and CDR2 are LNHDA and SQIVND (reference sequence). Losses at the gene ends were 6 bases for V and 2 bases for J; bases not matched to a gene: 6. The CDR3 length is 14 residues.

This chain joins TRBV11-2 and TRBJ1-3; unclear D gene. The length of the CDR3 is 14 residues. Per germline, CDR1 SGHAT and CDR2 FQNNGV. The ends were cut back, 5 bases at V and 4 bases at J, with 12 bases in the middle. CDR3 in DNA: TGTGCCAGCAGCCCCGGGGTTTCGGGAAACACCATATATTTT. Its translation is CASSPGVSGNTIYF.

This clone was seen a few times. The chain uses TRBV7-2 and TRBJ2-3, with D perhaps matching TRBD1 (5 bases). CDR1 and CDR2 from the germline V gene are SGHTA and FQGNSA. This CDR3 is 14 amino acids long. Trimming left V 3 bases short and J 2 bases short, with 9 bases between. The CDR3 spells CASSLTQATDTQYF. CDR3 sequence (DNA): TGTGCCAGCAGCTTGACACAGGCCACAGATACGCAGTATTTT.

This chain uses TRBV18 with TRBJ2-3; TRBD2 is a possible D gene (6 bases). This CDR3 contains 15 residues. CDR1 KGHSH and CDR2 LQKENI come from the germline V gene. V shed 1 base and J shed 2 bases, with 10 bases lying between them. The chain's CDR3 is CASSPLAGYTDTQYF. The CDR3 DNA follows: TGTGCCAGCTCACCACTTGCGGGGTACACAGATACGCAGTATTTT.

The rearrangement joins TRBV5-1 to TRBJ2-5, with D maybe TRBD2 (6 bases). The DNA matches TRBJ2-7 better at its end, which makes the J call doubtful. Germline V gene lookup returns CDR1 SGHRS and CDR2 YFSETQ. The length of the CDR3 is 16 residues. The CDR3 protein is CASSAGGATSTYEQYF. Here the CDR3 DNA reads TGCGCCAGCAGCGCCGGAGGGGCTACCTCAACCTACGAGCAGTACTTC.

The V call is TRBV9, the J call TRBJ2-2; no clear D. Germline assignment: CDR1 SGDLS and CDR2 YYNGEE. With 0 bases removed from V and 4 bases from J, the gap between germline ends came to 7 bases. The CDR3 totals 14 residues. The CDR3: CASSVVASTGELFF. DNA of the CDR3: TGTGCCAGCAGCGTAGTAGCCTCCACCGGGGAGCTGTTTTTT.

The chain's CDR3 is CASSLKGTSGEASYEQYF. CDR3 bases: TGTGCCAGCAGTTTGAAAGGGACTAGCGGGGAGGCCTCCTACGAGCAGTACTTC. The chain carries TRBV27 and TRBJ2-7; 13 bases map to TRBD2. The CDR3 consists of 18 residues. Germline CDR1 MNHEY, CDR2 SMNVEV (reference sequence). V lost 3 bases and J lost 0; bases outside the gene matches: 8.

This chain joins TRBV6-5 and TRBJ2-7; D gene unclear. The CDR3 spans 13 residues. Germline CDR1 MNHEY, CDR2 SVGAGI. V lost 2 bases and J 3 bases, leaving 8 bases between the germline ends. The CDR3 loop is CASSYAPNYEQYF. In DNA form, the CDR3 reads TGTGCCAGCAGTTACGCACCTAACTACGAGCAGTACTTC.

The chain is built from TRBV14 and TRBJ2-3; the D is unclear. The CDR3 is made up of 12 amino acids. Germline-derived CDR1 and CDR2 are SGHDN and FVKESK. V was shortened by 1 base and J by 7 bases, with 6 bases between the two germline ends. The CDR3, as DNA: TGTGCCAGCAGCCAAGTCGGGTATACGCAGTATTTT. It is translated as CASSQVGYTQYF.

This clone was recorded once. The rearrangement joins TRBV5-4 to TRBJ2-5; 11 nucleotides match TRBD2. The CDR3 runs 15 residues. V was pared by 0 bases and J by 5 bases, with 3 bases of the junction left unmatched. Germline V gives CDR1 SGHNT, CDR2 YYREEE (reference sequence). The CDR3 coding sequence is TGTGCCAGCAGCTTGGATAGCGGGGGGGCCGAGACCCAGTACTTC. Translation: CASSLDSGGAETQYF. Supplemented by reference TRBV5-4 and TRBJ2-5, the full variable domain reads ETGVTQSPTHLIKTRGQQVTLRCSSQSGHNTVSWYQQALGQGPQFIFQYYREEENGRGNFPPRFSGLQFPNYSSELNVNALELDDSALYLCASSLDSGGAETQYFGPGTRLLVL.

This chain uses TRBV5-4 with TRBJ2-5; 10 nucleotides line up with TRBD2. The CDR3 length is 16 residues. The germline V gene has CDR1 SGHNT and CDR2 YYREEE (reference sequence). Trimming cost V 4 bases and J 4 bases; bases outside gene matches: 10. CDR3 DNA sequence: TGTGCCAGCAGCCCCCTCCCTCAGCGGGGGGGAGAGACCCAGTACTTC. Protein sequence: CASSPLPQRGGETQYF.

The chain has TRBV5-8 and TRBJ2-5; a weak D match, TRBD1 (7 bases). The ends were cut back, 0 bases at V and 5 bases at J, with 20 bases in the middle. Germline CDR1 is SGHTS and CDR2 is YDEGEE. This CDR3 spans 17 amino acids. As DNA, the CDR3 is TGTGCCAGCAGCTTGGTACCGACAGGGAGGCCGAGTGAGACCCAGTACTTC. This translates into CASSLVPTGRPSETQYF.

The gene calls are TRBV5-1 and TRBJ2-5; TRBD2 is a possible D gene (5 bases). The CDR3 extends over 14 amino acids. The V gene lost 6 bases and the J gene lost 2 bases, with 14 bases spanning the gap. Germline-derived CDR1 and CDR2 are SGHRS and YFSETQ. This CDR3 reads CASKPRGEQETQYF. The CDR3 DNA reads as TGCGCCAGCAAGCCTCGGGGAGAACAAGAGACCCAGTACTTC.

V and J are TRBV9 and TRBJ1-6; 9 bases are shared with TRBD1. Germline lookup yields CDR1 SGDLS and CDR2 YYNGEE. This CDR3 is built from 15 residues. The V gene end was trimmed by 6 bases and the J gene end by 8 bases; junction bases not matched to a gene: 9. The CDR3 spells CASTRGGQGDSPLHF. The CDR3 DNA sequence: TGTGCCAGCACCCGGGGGGGACAGGGTGATTCACCCCTCCACTTT.

This rearrangement joins TRBV30 to TRBJ1-2; the D gene is possibly TRBD1 (5 bases). The CDR3 has 17 amino acids. Germline V lookup: CDR1 GTSNPN, CDR2 SVGIG (reference sequence). The V end lost 0 bases, the J end lost 2 bases, and 19 bases lay between the germline ends. Here the CDR3 reads CAWSVPLSLPGNYGYTF. In DNA form, the CDR3 reads TGTGCCTGGAGTGTACCCCTAAGCCTACCAGGGAACTATGGCTACACCTTC.

The CDR3 loop is CASSPGPGQKKETQYF. The DNA for the CDR3 is TGTGCCAGCAGCCCTGGACCGGGACAAAAAAAAGAGACCCAGTACTTC. The gene calls are TRBV21-1 and TRBJ2-5; the D call of TRBD1 is as the table states it, not checked on the DNA. TRBV21-1 is deemed a pseudogene. This CDR3 has 16 residues.

The genes are TRBV2 and TRBJ1-2; tentative D call: TRBD1 (5 bases). CDR3 length equals 13 residues. The V gene's germline CDR1 is SNHLY and CDR2 FYNNEI. Trimming cost V 6 bases and J 5 bases, with 13 bases left between them. CDR3 nucleotides: TGTGCCAGCAGCCCGGGAGGGGCGTATGGCTACACCTTC. Protein product: CASSPGGAYGYTF.